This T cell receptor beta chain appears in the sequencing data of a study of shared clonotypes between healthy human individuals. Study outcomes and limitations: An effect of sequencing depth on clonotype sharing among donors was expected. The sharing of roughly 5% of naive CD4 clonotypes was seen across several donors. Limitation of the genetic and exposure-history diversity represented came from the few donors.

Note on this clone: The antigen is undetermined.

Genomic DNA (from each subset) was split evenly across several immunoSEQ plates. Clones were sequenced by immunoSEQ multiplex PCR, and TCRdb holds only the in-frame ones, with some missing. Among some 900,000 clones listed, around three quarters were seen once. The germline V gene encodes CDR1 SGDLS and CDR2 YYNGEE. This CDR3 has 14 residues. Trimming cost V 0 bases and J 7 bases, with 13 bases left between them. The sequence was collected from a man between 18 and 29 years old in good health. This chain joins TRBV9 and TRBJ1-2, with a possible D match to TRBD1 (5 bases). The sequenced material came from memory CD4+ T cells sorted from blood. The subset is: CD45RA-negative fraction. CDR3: CASSVEAGMGGYTF. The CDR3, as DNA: TGTGCCAGCAGCGTAGAGGCAGGGATGGGTGGCTACACCTTC.